The sequence of this T cell receptor (beta chain) was determined in a study of CD4 T cells in relation to SARS-CoV-2 and coronaviruses. At the level of the study: PBMCs were cultured with antigen for roughly nine days before TCR beta sequencing.

Study findings and constraints: Each donor contributed either pre-pandemic or post-infection samples, not both.

Concerning this clone: Its specificity is not known.

CD4+ T cells from unexposed donors were obtained before the COVID-19 pandemic (2011-2018). The cells were cultured for under 13 days before CD4+ T cells were isolated. Unexposed-donor CD4+ T cells were probed with SARS-CoV-2 S/N and four cold-coronavirus spikes, cells permitting. V was cut by 0 bases and J by 1 base, with 16 bases left in between. The germline CDR1 and CDR2 sequences are SGHRS and YFSETQ. The CDR3 runs to 17 residues. Libraries were prepared by immunoSEQ multiplex PCR; TCRdb keeps only in-frame clonotypes and omits some of them. Of about 26,000 clones in the sample, around 76% were seen once.

The receptor comes from a human donor in good health. The rearrangement links TRBV5-1 to TRBJ1-1; weak D call: TRBD1 (5 bases). Sequenced sample: CD4+ T cells from PBMCs, cultured in vitro. CDR3 in amino acids: CASSLAVGGGANTEAFF. The DNA for the CDR3 is TGCGCCAGCAGCTTGGCTGTCGGGGGGGGAGCGAACACTGAAGCTTTCTTT.